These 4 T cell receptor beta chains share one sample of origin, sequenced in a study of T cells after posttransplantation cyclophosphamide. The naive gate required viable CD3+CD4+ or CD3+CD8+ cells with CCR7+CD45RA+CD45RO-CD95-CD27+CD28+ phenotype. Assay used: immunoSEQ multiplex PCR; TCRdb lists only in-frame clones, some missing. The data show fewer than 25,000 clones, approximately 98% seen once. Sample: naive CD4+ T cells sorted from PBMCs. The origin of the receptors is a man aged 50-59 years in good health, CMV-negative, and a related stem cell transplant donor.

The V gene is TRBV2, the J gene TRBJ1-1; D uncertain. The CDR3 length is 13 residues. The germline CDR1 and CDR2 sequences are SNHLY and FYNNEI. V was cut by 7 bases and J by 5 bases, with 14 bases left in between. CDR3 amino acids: CASNGEAVTEAFF. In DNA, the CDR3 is TGTGCCAGCAATGGGGAGGCGGTTACTGAAGCTTTCTTT.

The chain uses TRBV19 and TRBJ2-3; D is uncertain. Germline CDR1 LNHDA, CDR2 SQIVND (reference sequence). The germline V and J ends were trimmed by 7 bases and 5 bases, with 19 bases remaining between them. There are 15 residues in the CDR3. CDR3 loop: CASTQRATAKDTQYF. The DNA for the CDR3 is TGTGCCAGTACCCAGCGAGCGACTGCAAAAGATACGCAGTATTTT.

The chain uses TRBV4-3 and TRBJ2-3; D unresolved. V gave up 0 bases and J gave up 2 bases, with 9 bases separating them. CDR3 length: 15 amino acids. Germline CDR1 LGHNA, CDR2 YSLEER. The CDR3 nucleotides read TGCGCCAGCAGCCAAGATAGATACCCCACAGATACGCAGTATTTT. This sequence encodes CASSQDRYPTDTQYF.

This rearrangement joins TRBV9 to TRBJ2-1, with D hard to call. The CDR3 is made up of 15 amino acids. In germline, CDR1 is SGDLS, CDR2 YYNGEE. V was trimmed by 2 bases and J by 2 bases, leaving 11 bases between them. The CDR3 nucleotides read TGTGCCAGCAGCGTTGGCGTGAGCGCCTACAATGAGCAGTTCTTC. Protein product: CASSVGVSAYNEQFF.